What follows are 24 T cell receptor beta chains derived from one specimen sequenced in a study of tumor-infiltrating lymphocytes in glioblastoma multiforme (TCRdb year 2017). The reads were generated on an Illumina HiSeq 2500. TCRB libraries were built from RNA via three nested multiplex PCR rounds using a modified ARM-PCR protocol with multiple V-beta primers and a C-beta primer. TCRdb took the public reads, trimmed them with fastp at Q25, ran MiXCR for clone calling and kept in-frame beta chains. Rows merge per CDR3 protein into single entries with the most common DNA and genes. A total of 8,900 or so distinct CDR3 sequences appear in this sample, about 76% of them only once. Clones ranked in the top ten supply approximately 50% of the sample. Input material: brain tumor tissue. These receptors were taken from a male donor with glioblastoma.

The chain recombines TRBV11-2 with TRBJ1-1; perhaps TRBD1 as D (5 bases). Trimming cost V 5 bases and J 0 bases, with 13 bases left between them. Germline lookup yields CDR1 SGHAT and CDR2 FQNNGV. CDR3 length: 15 amino acids. The CDR3 nucleotides are TGTGCCAGCAGCCCAGGGACGTCCATGAACACTGAAGCTTTCTTT. It codes for CASSPGTSMNTEAFF.

This rearrangement joins TRBV11-2 to TRBJ1-2, with D hard to call. Trimming stripped 8 bases from V and 4 bases from J, with 11 bases between. This CDR3 has 12 residues. The germline CDR1 and CDR2 sequences are SGHAT and FQNNGV. The CDR3 spells CASLQSLYGYTF. CDR3 coding DNA: TGTGCCAGCTTACAATCTCTCTATGGCTACACCTTC.

A word on this clonotype: A junction boundary mismatches the germline segment, possibly from a read error. The rearrangement uses TRBV6-1 and TRBJ2-4, with D possibly called TRBD1 or TRBD2 (6 bases each). The CDR3 has 11 amino acids. The V gene's germline CDR1 is MNHNS and CDR2 SASEGT. CDR3 loop: CASLWRDIQYF. The DNA of the CDR3 is TGTGCCAGCCTATGGAGGGACATCCAGTACTTC.

The J gene is TRBJ2-7, the V gene TRBV20-1, with TRBD2 matching over 10 bases. Losses at the gene ends were 3 bases for V and 1 base for J; bases not matched to a gene: 6. The length of the CDR3 is 15 residues. Germline assignment: CDR1 DFQATT and CDR2 SNEGSKA (reference sequence). In DNA form, the CDR3 reads TGCAGTGCTAGCGCCTCTAGCGGGAGTTCCTACGAGCAGTACTTC. It yields the protein CSASASSGSSYEQYF.

This clonotype is termed medium-sized (0.01 to 0.1%). V gene TRBV12-3 or TRBV12-4 combines with J gene TRBJ2-2, with 7 nucleotides matching TRBD1. This CDR3 region has 16 residues. V dropped 6 bases and J dropped 0; count of bases not matched to a gene: 7. The CDR3, as DNA: TGTGCCAGCAGAAGCACGGGACAGTCGAACACCGGGGAGCTGTTTTTT. Translated: CASRSTGQSNTGELFF.

The chain combines TRBV10-3 with TRBJ1-2; no clear D gene. V lost 0 bases and J lost 0, with 11 bases in between. CDR3 length: 16 residues. The germline gives CDR1 ENHRY, CDR2 SYGVKD. The CDR3 reads CAISESSGRTNYGYTF. CDR3 DNA: TGTGCCATCAGTGAGTCGAGTGGCCGTACTAACTATGGCTACACCTTC.

This chain connects TRBV10-3 to TRBJ2-3, with TRBD1 matching over 8 bases. With V trimmed by 9 bases and J by 4 bases, 18 bases remained unmatched. The CDR3 length is 17 residues. The germline V gene encodes CDR1 ENHRY and CDR2 SYGVKD. The CDR3 coding sequence is TGTGCCATTAGGATCTCTTGGAGGACAGGGTTGCCAGATACGCAGTATTTT. Its translation is CAIRISWRTGLPDTQYF.

This chain uses TRBV12-3 or TRBV12-4 with TRBJ1-6; D ambiguous. The CDR3 is made up of 15 amino acids. V lost 3 bases and J 7 bases, leaving 13 bases between the germline ends. CDR3 DNA sequence: TGTGCCAGCAGTTTGGAGAGCGGCCGGAATTCACCCCTCCACTTT. Translated, it gives CASSLESGRNSPLHF.

This chain uses TRBV19 with TRBJ1-5, with TRBD1 matching over 7 bases. There are 17 residues in the CDR3. With V trimmed by 8 bases and J by 11 bases, 24 bases remained unmatched. Germline V lookup: CDR1 LNHDA, CDR2 SQIVND (reference sequence). The CDR3 is CASQYSRSGGVGQSQHF. In DNA form, the CDR3 reads TGTGCCAGTCAATACAGCCGGTCGGGAGGGGTGGGACAGTCCCAGCATTTT.

With regard to this clonotype: One end of the junction does not line up with germline, which may come from a read error. The chain is built from TRBV20-1 and TRBJ2-1; D is perhaps TRBD2 (7 bases). The J call may be incorrect, as the DNA end agrees better with TRBJ2-5. The CDR3 extends over 15 amino acids. Looked up from germline, CDR1 is DFQATT and CDR2 is SNEGSKA (reference sequence). The CDR3: CSANHGGGGSESQYF. Written as DNA, the CDR3 is TGCAGTGCTAACCACGGCGGGGGCGGTAGTGAGAGCCAGTACTTC.

The V and J genes are TRBV11-2 and TRBJ2-4; 8 positions match TRBD2. The V segment lost 5 bases and the J segment 8 bases; nucleotides outside the gene matches: 11. Germline CDR1 and CDR2: SGHAT and FQNNGV. The CDR3 runs 15 residues. Here the CDR3 DNA reads TGTGCCAGCAGCAATCAACGGGAGGGGTCGGACATTCAGTACTTC. Protein sequence: CASSNQREGSDIQYF.

This clonotype appeared a few times. A read error may account for a junction end that differs from germline. V gene TRBV11-2 combines with J gene TRBJ2-2; 7 bases are shared with TRBD2. Germline V gene sequence: CDR1 SGHAT, CDR2 FQNNGV. The CDR3 is made up of 20 amino acids. Written as DNA, the CDR3 is TGTGCCAGTACCCCCTCATTCGGCCAAGGGCTAGCGGTAAACGCCGGGGAACTGTTTTTT. Protein sequence: CASTPSFGQGLAVNAGELFF.

As for this clonotype: One junction end does not reproduce the germline sequence, and a read error may be involved. The chain uses TRBV11-2 and TRBJ2-1; TRBD2 aligns across 11 bases. This CDR3 spans 13 amino acids. CDR1 SGHAT and CDR2 FQNNGV come from the germline V gene. The CDR3 spells CASRLAGGSEQFF. The DNA of the CDR3 is TGTGCCAGCAGGTTAGCGGGGGGGAGCGAGCAGTTCTTC.

The V and J genes are TRBV29-1 and TRBJ2-7, with a weak D call TRBD1 (6 bases). The CDR3 contains 15 residues. Germline CDR1 is SQVTM and CDR2 is ANQGSEA. With 0 bases removed from V and 0 bases from J, the gap between germline ends came to 12 bases. Here the CDR3 reads CSVEDGTQGSYEQYF. The CDR3 DNA reads TGCAGCGTTGAAGACGGCACACAGGGCTCCTACGAGCAGTACTTC.

As to this clonotype: In this CDR3 the conserved last residue, phenylalanine or tryptophan, is missing, so a read error is likely. The DNA is left out, because the CDR3 cannot be placed on it with certainty; the CDR3 is given as TCRdb lists it. V and J are TRBV7-9 and TRBJ2-5; TRBD2 reflects the table's D call only, with no check against the DNA. The CDR3 is made up of 18 amino acids, end residues included. CDR1 is SEHNR, CDR2 FQNEAQ, per germline (reference sequence). CDR3: CASSPAASSGRSQETRYS.

Concerning this clonotype itself: The junction differs from germline at one of its ends, possibly a read error. The chain has TRBV11-2 and TRBJ1-3, with D possibly matching TRBD1 (5 bases). Germline assignment: CDR1 SGHAT and CDR2 FQNNGV. CDR3 length equals 14 residues. CDR3 sequence: CASSQSRELSTMYF. The CDR3 bases are TGTGCCAGCAGCCAATCCAGGGAGCTGAGCACCATGTATTTT.

For this clonotype: Relative to the germline gene, one junction end is altered; a read error may explain this. The chain is built from TRBV10-3 and TRBJ1-3; a weak D match, TRBD1 (6 bases). Germline CDR1 reads ENHRY; CDR2 reads SYGVKD. The CDR3 is made up of 16 amino acids. CDR3 nucleotide sequence: TGTACCATCAGCTGGGACACCCCTGTCTCTGGAAACACCACATATTTT. It codes for CTISWDTPVSGNTTYF.

Concerning this clonotype: Without the conserved terminal phenylalanine or tryptophan, this CDR3 likely stems from a read error. The DNA is left out, because the CDR3 cannot be placed on it with certainty; the CDR3 is given as TCRdb lists it. The gene calls are TRBV5-6 and TRBJ2-2; the D call TRBD1 from the table was never checked on the DNA. Looked up from germline, CDR1 is SGHDT and CDR2 is YYEEEE. The CDR3 sequence runs 16 residues, both termini included. CDR3: CASSLNRGVNTGELSS.

To note about this clonotype: Sequence at one end of the junction differs from germline and may be a read error. V and J are TRBV29-1 and TRBJ2-7, with D possibly being TRBD1 or TRBD2 (5 bases each). This CDR3 comprises 14 residues. Germline loops: CDR1 SQVTM, CDR2 ANQGSEA. CDR3 residues: CSVVGDEGFYEQYF. Written as DNA, the CDR3 is TGCAGCGTTGTGGGGGACGAGGGCTTCTATGAGCAATACTTC.

Concerning this clonotype: One end of the junction does not line up with germline, which may come from a read error. This chain joins TRBV11-2 and TRBJ2-2; 7 bases align to TRBD2. From germline, CDR1 is SGHAT and CDR2 FQNNGV. This CDR3 is 20 amino acids long. CDR3 in DNA: TGTGCCAGCACCCCCTCAGTCGGCCACTGGCTAGCGGTAAACACCGGTGAGCTGTTTTTT. Translating it yields CASTPSVGHWLAVNTGELFF.

This chain links TRBV5-4 with TRBJ2-3; D ambiguous. Germline CDR1 and CDR2: SGHNT and YYREEE (reference sequence). This CDR3 has 16 residues. V was clipped by 1 base and J by 0 bases, with 12 bases between them. CDR3 nucleotides: TGTGCCAGCAGCTTGTCACCGCTCCCTAGCACAGATACGCAGTATTTT. This sequence encodes CASSLSPLPSTDTQYF.

The J gene is TRBJ1-5, the V gene TRBV6-1; no reliable D call. The V end was cut by 7 bases, the J end by 4 bases, with 11 bases between. This CDR3 region has 13 residues. Germline values: CDR1 MNHNS, CDR2 SASEGT. The CDR3 protein is CASTNTINQPQHF. The CDR3 DNA sequence: TGTGCCAGCACCAACACAATAAATCAGCCCCAGCATTTT.

V and J are TRBV6-6 and TRBJ1-2; a possible D gene is TRBD1 (5 bases). Between the trimmed V and J ends, which lost 8 bases and 3 bases, there was a span of 16 bases. The V gene's germline CDR1 is MNHNY and CDR2 SVGAGI (reference sequence). The CDR3 is 14 residues long. CDR3: CASGGRAPDYGYTF. Written as DNA, the CDR3 is TGTGCCAGCGGGGGTCGTGCCCCGGACTATGGCTACACCTTC.

J is TRBJ2-7 and V is TRBV5-8, with D possibly matching TRBD1 (7 bases). V lost 0 bases to trimming and J lost 6 bases, with 13 bases between them. Germline CDR1 reads SGHTS; CDR2 reads YDEGEE. The CDR3 has 14 amino acids. As DNA, the CDR3 is TGTGCCAGCAGCTTGGCTGGAGGGGGCAGCGAGCAGTACTTC. As protein: CASSLAGGGSEQYF.